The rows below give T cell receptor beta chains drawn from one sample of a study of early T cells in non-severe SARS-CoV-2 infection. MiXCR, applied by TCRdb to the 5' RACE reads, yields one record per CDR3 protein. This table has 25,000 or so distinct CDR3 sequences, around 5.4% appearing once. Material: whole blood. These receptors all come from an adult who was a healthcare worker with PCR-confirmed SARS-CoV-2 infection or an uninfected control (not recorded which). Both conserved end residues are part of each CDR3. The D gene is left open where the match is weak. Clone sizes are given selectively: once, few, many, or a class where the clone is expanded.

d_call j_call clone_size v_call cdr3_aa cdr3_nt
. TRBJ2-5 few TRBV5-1 CASRDTQETQYF TGCGCCAGCAGGGACACCCAAGAGACCCAGTACTTC
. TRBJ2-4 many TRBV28 CASSFRGARNIQYF TGTGCCAGCAGTTTTCGGGGGGCGAGGAACATTCAGTACTTC
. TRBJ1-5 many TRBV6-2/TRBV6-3 CASSYAVLSSQHF TGTGCCAGCAGTTACGCCGTCCTATCTTCCCAGCATTTT
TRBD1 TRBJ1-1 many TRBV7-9 CASKPQGITEAFF TGTGCCAGCAAACCACAGGGGATCACTGAAGCTTTCTTT
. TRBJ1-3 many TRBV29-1 CSVIHSGGAGNTIYF TGCAGCGTTATCCATTCTGGGGGGGCTGGAAACACCATATATTTT
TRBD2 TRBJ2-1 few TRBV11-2 CASRLAGFRDEQFF TGTGCCAGCCGACTAGCGGGTTTTCGGGATGAGCAGTTCTTC
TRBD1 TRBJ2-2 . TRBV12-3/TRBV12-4 CASSPRTGLAGELFF TGTGCCAGCAGTCCCCGGACAGGGCTGGCCGGGGAGCTGTTTTTT
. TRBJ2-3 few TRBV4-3 CASSQDLGGPDTQYF TGCGCCAGCAGCCAAGATCTTGGGGGACCAGATACGCAGTATTTT
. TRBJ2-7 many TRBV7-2 CASSLRVGEQYF TGTGCCAGCAGCTTGAGGGTGGGAGAGCAGTACTTC
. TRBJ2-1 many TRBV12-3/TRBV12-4 CASTRRSYNEQFF TGTGCCAGCACCCGTCGGTCCTACAATGAGCAGTTCTTC
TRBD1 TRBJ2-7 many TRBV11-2 CASSQQGASHEQYF TGTGCCAGCAGCCAACAGGGGGCTTCCCACGAGCAGTACTTC
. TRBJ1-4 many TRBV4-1 CASSQRTGGSYEKLFF TGCGCCAGCAGCCAGCGGACGGGAGGTTCATATGAAAAACTGTTTTTT
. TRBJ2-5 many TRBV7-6 CASSHRDIGQETQYF TGTGCCAGCAGCCACCGGGACATAGGACAAGAGACCCAGTACTTC
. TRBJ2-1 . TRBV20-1 CSVLAMANEQFF TGCAGTGTCCTAGCGATGGCCAATGAGCAGTTCTTC
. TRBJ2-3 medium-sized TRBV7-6 CASSLSNSHPSTDTQYF TGTGCCAGCAGCTTAAGTAACAGTCATCCTAGCACAGATACGCAGTATTTT
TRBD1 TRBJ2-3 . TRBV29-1 CSVLGTGGTDTQYF TGCAGCGTCCTCGGGACAGGGGGCACAGATACGCAGTATTTT
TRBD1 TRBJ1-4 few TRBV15 CATSRGQGGGEKLFF TGTGCCACCAGCAGAGGACAGGGAGGAGGCGAAAAACTGTTTTTT
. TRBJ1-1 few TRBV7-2 CASSLWVNTEAFF TGTGCCAGCAGCTTATGGGTGAACACTGAAGCTTTCTTT
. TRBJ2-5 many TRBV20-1 CSAGTHKETQYF TGCAGTGCCGGGACACACAAAGAGACCCAGTACTTC
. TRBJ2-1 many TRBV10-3 CAISESQGALGEQFF TGTGCCATCAGTGAGTCACAGGGCGCGCTTGGTGAGCAGTTCTTC
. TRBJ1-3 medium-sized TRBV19 CASMPRGNSGNTIYF TGTGCCAGCATGCCCCGGGGCAACTCTGGAAACACCATATATTTT
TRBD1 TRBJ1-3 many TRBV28 CASSFRTGSGNTIYF TGTGCCAGCAGTTTCCGGACAGGCTCTGGAAACACCATATATTTT
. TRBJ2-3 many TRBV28 CASSPTGWSKDTQYF TGTGCCAGCAGTCCCACAGGGTGGTCTAAAGATACGCAGTATTTT
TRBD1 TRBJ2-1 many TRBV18 CASSRQGRNNEQFF TGTGCCAGCTCTCGACAGGGAAGAAACAATGAGCAGTTCTTC
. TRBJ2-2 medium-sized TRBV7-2 CASSLGGRGELFF TGTGCCAGCAGCTTAGGTGGGAGAGGGGAGCTGTTTTTT
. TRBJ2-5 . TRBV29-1 CSVPRGPASETQYF TGCAGCGTCCCCAGAGGGCCAGCCTCAGAGACCCAGTACTTC
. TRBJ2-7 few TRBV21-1 CALGAASSYEQYF TGTGCCCTAGGGGCGGCTAGCTCCTACGAGCAGTACTTC
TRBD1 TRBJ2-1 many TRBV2 CASTPDRAQYNEQFF TGTGCCAGCACCCCCGACAGGGCCCAATACAATGAGCAGTTCTTC
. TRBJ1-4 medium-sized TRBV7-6 CASSLLGEKLFF TGTGCCAGCAGCTTATTGGGGGAAAAACTGTTTTTT
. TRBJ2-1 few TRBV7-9 CASSVASSYNEQFF TGTGCCAGCAGCGTAGCCTCTAGCTACAATGAGCAGTTCTTC
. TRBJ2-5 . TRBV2 CASSDYETQYF TGTGCCAGCAGTGATTATGAGACCCAGTACTTC
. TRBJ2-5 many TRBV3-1 CASSQGSGLQETQYF TGTGCCAGCAGCCAAGGTTCAGGCTTGCAAGAGACCCAGTACTTC
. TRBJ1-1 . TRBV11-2 CASTDVGGTNTEAFF TGTGCCAGCACCGACGTAGGTGGAACTAACACTGAAGCTTTCTTT
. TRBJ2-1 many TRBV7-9 CASSLVQGFYNEQFF TGTGCCAGCAGCTTAGTTCAAGGTTTCTACAATGAGCAGTTCTTC
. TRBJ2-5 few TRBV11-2 CASSAGLRVETQYF TGTGCCAGCAGCGCCGGACTAAGGGTTGAGACCCAGTACTTC
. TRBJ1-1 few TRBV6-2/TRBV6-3 CASSYRGGGVGMNTEAFF TGTGCCAGCAGTTACCGCGGTGGAGGGGTCGGAATGAACACTGAAGCTTTCTTT
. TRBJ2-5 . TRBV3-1 CASSQGVTQYF TGTGCCAGCAGCCAAGGAGTGACCCAGTACTTC
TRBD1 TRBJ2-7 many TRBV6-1 CASSETDRAEQYF TGTGCCAGCAGTGAAACGGACAGGGCCGAGCAGTACTTC
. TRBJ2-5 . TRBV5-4 CASSLGGASQETQYF TGTGCCAGCAGCTTGGGGGGAGCATCCCAAGAGACCCAGTACTTC
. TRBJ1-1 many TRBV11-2 CASSSLRLRGGMNTEAFF TGTGCCAGCAGCTCACTACGCCTCCGGGGGGGGATGAACACTGAAGCTTTCTTT
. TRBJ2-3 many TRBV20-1 CSARTPPLSTDTQYF TGCAGTGCTAGAACGCCGCCACTGAGCACAGATACGCAGTATTTT
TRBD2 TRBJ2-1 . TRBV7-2 CASSRLAGAYNEQFF TGTGCCAGCAGCCGACTAGCGGGGGCCTACAATGAGCAGTTCTTC
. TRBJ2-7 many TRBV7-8 CASSSRSYEQYF TGTGCCAGCAGCTCCCGGTCCTACGAGCAGTACTTC
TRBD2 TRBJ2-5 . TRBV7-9 CASRSGTSGTTGSQYF TGTGCCAGCAGGTCCGGGACTAGCGGGACCACGGGGTCCCAGTACTTC
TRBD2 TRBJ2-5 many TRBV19 CASSPFPTSGEVETQYF TGTGCCAGTAGTCCCTTCCCGACTAGCGGGGAGGTGGAGACCCAGTACTTC
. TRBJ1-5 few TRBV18 CASSETNKGNQPQHF TGTGCCAGCTCAGAGACCAATAAAGGCAATCAGCCCCAGCATTTT
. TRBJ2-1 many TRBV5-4 CASSFDSPFYNEQFF TGTGCCAGCAGCTTTGACAGTCCCTTTTACAATGAGCAGTTCTTC
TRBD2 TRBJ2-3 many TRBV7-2 CASSLAGGTGGTQYF TGTGCCAGCAGCTTAGCGGGGGGGACGGGTGGTACGCAGTATTTT
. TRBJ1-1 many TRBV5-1 CASSLKGVGTEAFF TGCGCCAGCAGCTTGAAAGGGGTTGGGACTGAAGCTTTCTTT
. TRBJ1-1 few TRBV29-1 CSVEDPGEAFF TGCAGCGTTGAAGATCCTGGTGAAGCTTTCTTT
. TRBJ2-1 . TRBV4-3 CASSANVGASYNEQFF TGCGCCAGCAGCGCCAATGTGGGGGCCTCCTACAATGAGCAGTTCTTC